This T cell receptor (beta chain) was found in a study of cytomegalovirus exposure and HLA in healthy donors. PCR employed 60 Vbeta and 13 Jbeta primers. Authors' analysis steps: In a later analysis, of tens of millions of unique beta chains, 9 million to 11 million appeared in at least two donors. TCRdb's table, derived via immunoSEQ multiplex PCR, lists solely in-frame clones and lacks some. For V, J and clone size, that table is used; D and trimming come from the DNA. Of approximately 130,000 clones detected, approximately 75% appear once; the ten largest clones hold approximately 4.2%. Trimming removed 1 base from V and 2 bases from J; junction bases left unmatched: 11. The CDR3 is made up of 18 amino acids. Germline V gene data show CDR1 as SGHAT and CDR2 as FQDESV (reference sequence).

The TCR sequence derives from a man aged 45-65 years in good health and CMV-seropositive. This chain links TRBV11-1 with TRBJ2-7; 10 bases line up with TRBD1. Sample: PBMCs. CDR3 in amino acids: CASSLEWSVGQGTYEQYF. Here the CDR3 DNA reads TGTGCCAGCAGCTTAGAGTGGTCGGTGGGACAGGGGACCTACGAGCAGTACTTC.